These 10 T cell receptor beta chains were sequenced from one sample in a study of T cells in localized non-small cell lung cancer. Libraries were prepared by immunoSEQ multiplex PCR; TCRdb keeps only in-frame clonotypes and omits some of them. The sample holds roughly 38,000 clones, roughly 86% seen once. The input for sequencing was peripheral blood, taken before any cancer treatment. The source is a female donor at least 60 years old with stage I squamous cell lung carcinoma.

This clone was seen only a few times. The chain is built from TRBV11-3 and TRBJ2-3; D tentatively reads TRBD1 or TRBD2 (5 bases each). The CDR3 runs to 14 residues. Germline CDR1 and CDR2: SGHNT and YENEEA. V lost 4 bases to trimming and J lost 6 bases, with 14 bases between them. DNA for the CDR3: TGTGCCAGCAGCTCCCGTGGGGGTGCCGATACGCAGTATTTT. This sequence encodes CASSSRGGADTQYF.

The chain employs TRBV7-3 and TRBJ2-2, with D perhaps TRBD2 (5 bases). Trimming took 6 bases from V and 6 from J, leaving 8 bases between them. CDR1 is SGHTA and CDR2 is FQGTGA in the germline V gene. CDR3 size: 12 residues. CDR3 nucleotide sequence: TGTGCCAGCAGGAGGGAAGCCGGGGAGCTGTTTTTT. Encoded protein: CASRREAGELFF.

The chain recombines TRBV27 with TRBJ2-7, with D maybe TRBD1 (6 bases). The CDR3 totals 13 residues. CDR1 MNHEY and CDR2 SMNVEV come from the germline V gene (reference sequence). V was shortened by 6 bases and J by 7 bases, with 16 bases between the two germline ends. CDR3 in DNA: TGTGCCAGCAGCTGGGACCCGAGGGGGGAGCAGTACTTC. This translates into CASSWDPRGEQYF.

The chain uses TRBV29-1 and TRBJ1-2; 9 bases are a match to TRBD1. V trimming: 6 bases; J trimming: 0 bases; junction bases outside the gene matches: 2. CDR1 is SQVTM, CDR2 ANQGSEA, per germline. The CDR3 totals 13 residues. The CDR3 sequence is CSVGTGTNYGYTF. As DNA, the CDR3 is TGCAGCGTCGGGACAGGGACTAACTATGGCTACACCTTC.

The chain carries TRBV6-6 and TRBJ1-3, with unresolved D. CDR1 is MNHNY, CDR2 SVGAGI, per germline (reference sequence). V lost 2 bases, J lost 8 bases, and 13 bases lay in between. The CDR3 spans 14 residues. CDR3 loop: CASSYPGSSDTIYF. CDR3 nucleotide sequence: TGTGCCAGCAGTTACCCCGGCAGTTCAGACACCATATATTTT.

A word on this clone: Compared with germline, one end of the junction differs, possibly owing to a read error. V is TRBV19 and J is TRBJ2-7, with 9 nucleotides matching TRBD2. CDR1 LNHDA and CDR2 SQIVND come from the germline V gene (reference sequence). The CDR3 sequence is 16 residues long. The CDR3 loop is CASGSSGGAEVSLKDF. CDR3 sequence (DNA): TGTGCCAGTGGTAGTAGCGGGGGCGCGGAAGTGAGTTTGAAAGACTTC.

This chain links TRBV27 with TRBJ2-7; the D gene could be TRBD1 or TRBD2 (5 bases each). This CDR3 spans 16 amino acids. Germline CDR1 MNHEY, CDR2 SMNVEV (reference sequence). V gave up 4 bases and J gave up 2 bases, with 18 bases separating them. The CDR3 here is CASSYPAGWRTYEQYF. CDR3 nucleotides: TGTGCCAGCAGTTACCCGGCAGGGTGGAGGACCTACGAGCAGTACTTC.

The rearrangement links TRBV5-1 to TRBJ1-1; a possible D gene is TRBD1 (6 bases). This CDR3 spans 14 amino acids. V gave up 0 bases and J gave up 7 bases, with 13 bases separating them. Germline V gene sequence: CDR1 SGHRS, CDR2 YFSETQ. The CDR3 protein is CASSLGRQAIEAFF. The CDR3, as DNA: TGCGCCAGCAGCTTGGGTAGACAGGCCATTGAAGCTTTCTTT.

This clone is a singleton in its sample. CDR3 in amino acids: CASTGQGNTGELFF. CDR3 nucleotides: TGTGCCAGCACGGGACAGGGGAACACCGGGGAGCTGTTTTTT. The gene calls are TRBV2 and TRBJ2-2; 9 nucleotides line up with TRBD1. J gave up 1 base and V 7 bases, and 1 base lay outside the gene matches. From germline, CDR1 is SNHLY and CDR2 FYNNEI. CDR3 length: 14 residues.

The chain joins TRBV30 to TRBJ2-5; D is perhaps TRBD2 (6 bases). The CDR3 totals 12 residues. Trimming removed 6 bases at V and 5 bases at J, with 13 bases between. CDR1 and CDR2 from the germline V gene are GTSNPN and SVGIG (reference sequence). The DNA for the CDR3 is TGTGCCTGTCAGGGAGGTGGTGAGACCCAGTACTTC. Protein sequence: CACQGGGETQYF.